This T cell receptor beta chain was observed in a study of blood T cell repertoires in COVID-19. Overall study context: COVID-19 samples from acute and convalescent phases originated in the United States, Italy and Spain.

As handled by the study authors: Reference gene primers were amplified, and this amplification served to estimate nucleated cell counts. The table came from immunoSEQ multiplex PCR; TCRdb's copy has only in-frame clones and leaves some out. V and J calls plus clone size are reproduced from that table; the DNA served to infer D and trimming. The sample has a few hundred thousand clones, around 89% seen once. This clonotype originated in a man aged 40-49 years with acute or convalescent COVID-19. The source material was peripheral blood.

The CDR3 region has the DNA TGTGCCAGCAGCCAGGGGCGGGGGAGATTCTACGAGCAGTACTTC. Translation gives CASSQGRGRFYEQYF. This chain joins TRBV3-1 (or the pseudogene TRBV3-2) and TRBJ2-7; 7 bases fit TRBD2. The CDR3 totals 15 residues. The J segment lost 3 bases and the V segment lost 3 bases, leaving 8 bases of the junction unmatched. The germline V gene has CDR1 LGHDT and CDR2 YNNKEL (reference sequence).